This T cell receptor beta chain was recovered during a study of blood T cells in healthy people across ages. This clonotype was seen only a few times. Germline V CDR1 and CDR2: SGHRS, YFSETQ. The CDR3 extends over 15 amino acids. The V gene end was trimmed by 1 base and the J gene end by 3 bases; junction bases not matched to a gene: 6. Sample-barcoded 5' priming and a J-beta primer mix drove a second PCR of about 6 to 12 cycles. TCRdb used MiXCR to reprocess the 5' RACE reads, holding one entry per CDR3 protein. In the table there are 800,000 to 950,000 distinct CDR3 sequences, 25% to 35% of which are singletons. These data also featured in a second study, about T cells of mothers and their children. Per that paper: Donation came from a few healthy Caucasian mothers together with their six children.

Sequenced input: blood. The chain has TRBV5-1 and TRBJ2-7, with TRBD2 matching over 8 bases. This clonotype was obtained from a woman in her 40s in good health. The CDR3 DNA sequence: TGCGCCAGCAGCTTGATAAGCGGGGGATACTACGAGCAGTACTTC. Its protein product is CASSLISGGYYEQYF. Full variable domain (rest looked up from reference TRBV5-1 and TRBJ2-7): KAGVTQTPRYLIKTRGQQVTLSCSPISGHRSVSWYQQTPGQGLQFLFEYFSETQRNKGNFPGRFSGRQFSNSRSEMNVSTLELGDSALYLCASSLISGGYYEQYFGPGTRLTVT.